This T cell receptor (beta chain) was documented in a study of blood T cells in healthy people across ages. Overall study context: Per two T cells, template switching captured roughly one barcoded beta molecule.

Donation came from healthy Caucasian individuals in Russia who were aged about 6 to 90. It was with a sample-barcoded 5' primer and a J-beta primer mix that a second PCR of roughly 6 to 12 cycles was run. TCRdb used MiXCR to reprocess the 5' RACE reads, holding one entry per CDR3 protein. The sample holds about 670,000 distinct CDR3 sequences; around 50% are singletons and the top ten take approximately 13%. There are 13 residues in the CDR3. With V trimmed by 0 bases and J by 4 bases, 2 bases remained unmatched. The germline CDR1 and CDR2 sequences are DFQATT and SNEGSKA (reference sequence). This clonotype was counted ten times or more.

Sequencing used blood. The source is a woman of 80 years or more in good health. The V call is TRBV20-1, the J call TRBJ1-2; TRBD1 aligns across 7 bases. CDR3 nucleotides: TGCAGTGCTAGAGAGGACAGGATCTATGGCTACACCTTC. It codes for CSAREDRIYGYTF.